These T cell receptor beta chains were read from a single sample in a study of prognosis after radiotherapy for stage I lung cancer. TCRdb re-called the multiplex PCR reads with MiXCR, one entry per CDR3 protein. Here the sample spans fewer than 35,000 distinct CDR3 sequences, roughly 49% being singletons. The sample consisted of PBMCs, taken before or after stereotactic body radiation therapy (not recorded which). Receptor source: a donor over 45 with non-small cell lung cancer. Both conserved end residues are part of each CDR3. Fields, in order: J gene, D gene, V gene, clone size, CDR3 DNA, CDR3 protein. The D gene is left open where the match is weak. Size tells how often a clone was seen (once, few, many) or the class of an expanded clone, and some rows leave it out.

TRBJ2-7 | . | TRBV20-1 | . | TGCAGTGCTAGAAGGGGGTGTGACGGTCGATACGAGCACTACTTC | CSARRGCDGRYEHYF
TRBJ2-7 | TRBD1 | TRBV20-1 | many | TGCAGTGCTAGATTTGCAGGGGGCGAGCAGTACTTC | CSARFAGGEQYF
TRBJ2-1 | TRBD2 | TRBV9 | many | TGTGCCAGCAGCCCCCGAATAGCGGGAGCTTATGAGCAGTTCTTC | CASSPRIAGAYEQFF
TRBJ2-2 | . | TRBV5-1 | once | TGCGCCAGCAGCTCGCCCCGCTGGCTAGCTGGGACTCCCGGGGAGCTGTTTTTT | CASSSPRWLAGTPGELFF
TRBJ2-7 | . | TRBV18 | many | TGTGCCAGCTCACCGTTGCAGGGGTACGAGCAGTACTTC | CASSPLQGYEQYF
TRBJ1-5 | . | TRBV9 | . | TGTGCCAGCAGCCCCCAGGGGTACAGTTTCACAGATACGCAGCATTTT | CASSPQGYSFTDTQHF
TRBJ1-4 | . | TRBV24-1 | many | TGTGCCACCAGTGATGGGCAGGTTAATGAAAAACTGTTTTTT | CATSDGQVNEKLFF
TRBJ2-7 | . | TRBV27 | . | TGTGCCAGCAGTTTATCGGCCCAGGTACTAGACGAGCAGTACTTC | CASSLSAQVLDEQYF
TRBJ2-1 | . | TRBV7-8 | once | TGTGCCAGCAGCTTAGTTGCCAATGAGCAGTTCTTC | CASSLVANEQFF
TRBJ2-1 | . | TRBV6-4 | . | TGTGCCAGCAGTGACCAGGGCGTGAGCTACGATGAGCAGTTCTTC | CASSDQGVSYDEQFF
TRBJ2-1 | TRBD2 | TRBV6-2/TRBV6-3 | many | TGTGCCAGCAGGACTAGCGGGGAACCCTACAATGAGCAGTTCTTC | CASRTSGEPYNEQFF
TRBJ2-3 | . | TRBV4-1 | . | TGCGCCATCAGCCGGCTTCAAGCTACAGATACGCAGTATTTT | CAISRLQATDTQYF
TRBJ2-7 | . | TRBV11-3 | . | TGTGCCAGCAGCTCCGGGTGGGCGTCCTCTTGGTTCCCTCCTTTC | CASSSGWASSWFPPF
TRBJ2-1 | TRBD2 | TRBV7-8 | many | TGTGCCAGCAGCTTATATGCGGCGGGAGGAGTCAGGGATGAGCAGTTCTTC | CASSLYAAGGVRDEQFF
TRBJ2-1 | . | TRBV30 | many | TGTGCCTGGAGTGTAGGACAGAACAATGAGCAGTTCTTC | CAWSVGQNNEQFF
TRBJ2-1 | . | TRBV24-1 | many | TGTGCCACCAGCGCGACAAGGGGTATCTACAATGAGCAGTTCTTC | CATSATRGIYNEQFF
TRBJ1-2 | TRBD1 | TRBV7-7 | many | TGTGCTAGCGGACAGACAGGGGTCCCCCCGGAAGGCTACACCTTC | CASGQTGVPPEGYTF
TRBJ1-5 | . | TRBV19 | . | TGTGCCAGTAGTACTACGGGACGAAATAGCAATCAGCCCCAGCATTTT | CASSTTGRNSNQPQHF
TRBJ1-5 | . | TRBV12-3/TRBV12-4 | . | TGTGACAGCAGGGACCTGGACCGGGGCAATCAGCCACAGCATTTT | CDSRDLDRGNQPQHF
TRBJ2-7 | . | TRBV6-1 | . | TGTGCCAGCAGTGAAATTGGACAGAGGGACTACGAGCAGTACTTC | CASSEIGQRDYEQYF
TRBJ2-7 | . | TRBV6-2/TRBV6-3 | once | TGTGCCAGCAGTGAAGGTGGGACGGTACTCTCCTACGATCAGTACTTC | CASSEGGTVLSYDQYF
TRBJ2-5 | TRBD2 | TRBV28 | once | TGTGCCAGCAGTTTGCGGGAGTCACTTCAAGAGACCCAGTACTTC | CASSLRESLQETQYF